This T cell receptor (beta chain) was observed in a study of T cells in Graves' hyperthyroidism and ophthalmopathy. This clonotype was counted many times. There were TCR beta CDR3 regions amplified from RNA transcripts. With the HTBI primer set, the TCR CDR3 went through a first round of RT-PCR. A single record per CDR3 protein comes from TCRdb applying MiXCR to the multiplex PCR reads. This table holds approximately 300,000 distinct CDR3 sequences, 16% found once. The V end lost 3 bases, the J end lost 9 bases, and 12 bases lay between the germline ends. The CDR3 totals 13 residues. The sequenced sample was blood. The TCR originated in a man aged 25 to 40 with Graves' hyperthyroidism. V usage is TRBV12-3 or TRBV12-4 and J usage is TRBJ2-1; D is ambiguous. The CDR3, as DNA: TGTGCCAGCAGTTTTGTGGCATGGGGTGAGCAGTTCTTC. It specifies CASSFVAWGEQFF.